These 4 T cell receptor beta chains originate from one sample sequenced in a study of blood T cell repertoires in COVID-19. Generated by immunoSEQ multiplex PCR, the TCRdb table keeps only in-frame clones and is missing some. The sample includes 95,000 to 150,000 clones, over 75% of them seen just once. The source material was peripheral blood. These receptor sequences come from a woman between 70 and 85 years old with acute or convalescent COVID-19.

V gene TRBV3-1 (or the pseudogene TRBV3-2) combines with J gene TRBJ2-1, with TRBD2 matching 15 bases. Germline lookup yields CDR1 LGHDT and CDR2 YNNKEL (reference sequence). The CDR3 is 16 residues long. Germline trimming cut 4 bases from V and 9 bases from J; bases unmatched to any gene: 7. CDR3: CASSPGLAGGKGEQFF. Here the CDR3 DNA reads TGTGCCAGCAGCCCGGGACTAGCGGGGGGAAAGGGTGAGCAGTTCTTC.

The chain has TRBV6-5 and TRBJ1-6; maybe TRBD1 (5 bases). Germline loops: CDR1 MNHEY, CDR2 SVGAGI. V gave up 2 bases and J gave up 6 bases, with 8 bases separating them. The length of the CDR3 is 14 residues. The CDR3 protein is CASSYQQGNSPLHF. In DNA, the CDR3 is TGTGCCAGCAGTTACCAGCAGGGTAATTCACCCCTCCACTTT.

The chain carries TRBV7-9 and TRBJ2-1, with 9 bases that match TRBD2. The CDR3 consists of 15 residues. Losses at the gene ends were 0 bases for V and 4 bases for J; bases not matched to a gene: 1. Germline V CDR1 and CDR2: SEHNR, FQNEAQ (reference sequence). The CDR3, as DNA: TGTGCCAGCAGCTTAGCTCTAGCGGGGTACAATGAGCAGTTCTTC. It codes for CASSLALAGYNEQFF. Using reference TRBV7-9 and TRBJ2-1 for the parts outside the CDR3, the full variable domain is DTGVSQNPRHKITKRGQNVTFRCDPISEHNRLYWYRQTLGQGPEFLTYFQNEAQLEKSRLLSDRFSAERPKGSFSTLEIQRTEQGDSAMYLCASSLALAGYNEQFFGPGTRLTVL.

CDR3 nucleotides: TGTGCCAGTAGTGGTATCACAGGGGTAATGGGTCTAGGTGGCTACACCTTC. Residues: CASSGITGVMGLGGYTF. This chain links TRBV19 with TRBJ1-2; 7 nucleotides line up with TRBD1. This CDR3 has 17 residues. CDR1 is LNHDA and CDR2 is SQIVND in the germline V gene (reference sequence). V lost 5 bases to trimming and J lost 7 bases; unmatched junction nucleotides: 19.